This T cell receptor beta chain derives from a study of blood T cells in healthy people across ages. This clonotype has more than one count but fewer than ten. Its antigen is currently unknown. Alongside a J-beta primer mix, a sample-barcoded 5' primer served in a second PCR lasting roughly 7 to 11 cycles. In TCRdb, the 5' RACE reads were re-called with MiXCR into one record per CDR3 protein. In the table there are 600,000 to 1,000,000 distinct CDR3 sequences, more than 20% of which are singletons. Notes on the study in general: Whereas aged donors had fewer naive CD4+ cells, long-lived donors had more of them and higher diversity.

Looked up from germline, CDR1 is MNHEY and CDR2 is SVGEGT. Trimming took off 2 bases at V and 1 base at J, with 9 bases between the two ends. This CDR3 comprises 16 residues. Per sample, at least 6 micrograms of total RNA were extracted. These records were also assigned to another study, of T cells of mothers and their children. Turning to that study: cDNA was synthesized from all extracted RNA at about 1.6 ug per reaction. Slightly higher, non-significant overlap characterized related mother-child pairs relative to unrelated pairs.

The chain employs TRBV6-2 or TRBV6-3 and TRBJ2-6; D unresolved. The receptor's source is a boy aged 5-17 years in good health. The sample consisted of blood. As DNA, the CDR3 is TGTGCCAGCAGTTACACGTTCTTATCTGGGGCCAACGTCCTGACTTTC. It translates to CASSYTFLSGANVLTF.